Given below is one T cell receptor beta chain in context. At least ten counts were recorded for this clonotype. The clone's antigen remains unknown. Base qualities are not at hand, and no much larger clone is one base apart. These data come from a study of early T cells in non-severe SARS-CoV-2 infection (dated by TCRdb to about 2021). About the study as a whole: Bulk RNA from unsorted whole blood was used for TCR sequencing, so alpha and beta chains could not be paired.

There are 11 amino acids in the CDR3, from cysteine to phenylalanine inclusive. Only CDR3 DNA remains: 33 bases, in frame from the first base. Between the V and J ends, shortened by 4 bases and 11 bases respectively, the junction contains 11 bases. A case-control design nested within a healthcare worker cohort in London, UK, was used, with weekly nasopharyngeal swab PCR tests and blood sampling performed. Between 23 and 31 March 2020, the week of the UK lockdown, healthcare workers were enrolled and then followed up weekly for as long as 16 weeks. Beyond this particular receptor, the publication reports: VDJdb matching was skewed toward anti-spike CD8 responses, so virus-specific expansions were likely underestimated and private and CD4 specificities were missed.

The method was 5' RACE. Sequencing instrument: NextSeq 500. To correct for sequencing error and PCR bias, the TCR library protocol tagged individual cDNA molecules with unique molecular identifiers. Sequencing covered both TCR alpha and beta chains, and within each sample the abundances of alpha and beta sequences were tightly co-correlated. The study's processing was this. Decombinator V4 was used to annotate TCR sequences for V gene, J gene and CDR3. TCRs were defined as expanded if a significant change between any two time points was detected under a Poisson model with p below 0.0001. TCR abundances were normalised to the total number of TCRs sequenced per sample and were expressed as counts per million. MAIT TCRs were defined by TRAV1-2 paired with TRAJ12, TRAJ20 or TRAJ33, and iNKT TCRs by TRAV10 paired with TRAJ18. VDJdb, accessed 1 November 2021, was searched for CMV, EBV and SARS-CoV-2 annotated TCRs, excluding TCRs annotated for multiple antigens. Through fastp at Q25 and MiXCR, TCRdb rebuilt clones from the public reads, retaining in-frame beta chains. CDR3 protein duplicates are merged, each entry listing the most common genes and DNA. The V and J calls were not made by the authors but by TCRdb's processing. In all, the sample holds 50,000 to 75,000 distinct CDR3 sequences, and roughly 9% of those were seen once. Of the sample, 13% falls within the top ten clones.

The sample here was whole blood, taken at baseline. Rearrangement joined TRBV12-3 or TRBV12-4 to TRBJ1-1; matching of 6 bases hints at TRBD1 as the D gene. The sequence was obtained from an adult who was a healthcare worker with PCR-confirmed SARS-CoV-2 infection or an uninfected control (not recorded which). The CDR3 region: CASSSGGRAFF. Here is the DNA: TGTGCCAGCAGTTCCGGGGGGCGGGCTTTCTTT.